This TCR beta chain was found in a study of shared clonotypes between healthy human individuals. V was clipped by 6 bases and J by 7 bases, with 20 bases between them. CDR1 and CDR2 from the germline V gene are MRHNA and SNTAGT. This CDR3 has 15 amino acids. Data came from immunoSEQ multiplex PCR; TCRdb stores just in-frame clones and leaves some out. The sample contains some 1,100,000 clones, about 80% of which appear only once. The chain joins TRBV6-4 to TRBJ2-3, with D maybe TRBD2 (6 bases). The sequenced material came from memory CD4+ T cells from PBMCs. Noted subset: CD45RA-negative fraction. The source of this sequence is a man between 18 and 35 years old in good health. Some clones in this sample may be carry-over from other donors' samples. For the CDR3, the DNA is TGTGCCAGCAGCCAGCTTAGCGGACCGAGGAATACGCAGTATTTT. Translation: CASSQLSGPRNTQYF.